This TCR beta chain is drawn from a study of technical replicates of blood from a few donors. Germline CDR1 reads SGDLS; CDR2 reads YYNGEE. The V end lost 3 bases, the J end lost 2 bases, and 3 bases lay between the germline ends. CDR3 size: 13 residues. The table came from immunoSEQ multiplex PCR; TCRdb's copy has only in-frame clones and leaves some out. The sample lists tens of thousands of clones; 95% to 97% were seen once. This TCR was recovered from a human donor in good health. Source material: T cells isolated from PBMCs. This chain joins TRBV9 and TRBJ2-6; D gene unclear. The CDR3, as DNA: TGTGCCAGCAGCGACACTGGGGCCAACGTCCTGACTTTC. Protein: CASSDTGANVLTF. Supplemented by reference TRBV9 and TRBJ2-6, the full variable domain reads DSGVTQTPKHLITATGQRVTLRCSPRSGDLSVYWYQQSLDQGLQFLIQYYNGEERAKGNILERFSAQQFPDLHSELNLSSLELGDSALYFCASSDTGANVLTFGAGSRLTVL.